Listed here are 9 T cell receptor beta chains from one sample, sequenced in a study of cytomegalovirus exposure and HLA in healthy donors. The primer mix had 60 Vbeta and 13 Jbeta primers. Clones were read by immunoSEQ multiplex PCR, and TCRdb kept only the in-frame ones, dropping some. The sample has 100,000 to 120,000 clones, approximately 82% seen once. The sequencing sample was made of PBMCs. Source of these receptors: a man aged 40-50 years in good health and CMV-seropositive.

This clone was observed a few times. This specimen includes other DNA sequences encoding the same CDR3. The chain links TRBV11-2 to TRBJ2-7, with 9 bases fitting TRBD2. The length of the CDR3 is 14 residues. V lost 1 base to trimming and J lost 4 bases; unmatched junction nucleotides: 2. Germline V gene data show CDR1 as SGHAT and CDR2 as FQNNGV. The CDR3 nucleotides read TGTGCCAGCAGCTTAGGCGGGGGGGGGTACGAGCAGTACTTC. Translated, it gives CASSLGGGGYEQYF.

The chain combines TRBV27 with TRBJ2-3; TRBD2 matches at 7 bases. This CDR3 contains 14 residues. Trimming took 8 bases from V and 7 from J; bases not matched to a gene: 12. Germline V gives CDR1 MNHEY, CDR2 SMNVEV (reference sequence). The CDR3 loop reads CASRLARVTYTQYF. For the CDR3, the DNA is TGTGCCAGCCGACTAGCTCGGGTAACCTATACGCAGTATTTT.

Written as DNA, the CDR3 is TGTGCCAGCAGCCCCAGCTACGAGCAGTACTTC. It specifies CASSPSYEQYF. The chain is built from TRBV2 and TRBJ2-7; D remains unclear. V lost 6 bases and J lost 3, with 6 bases in between. The CDR3 consists of 11 residues. From germline, CDR1 is SNHLY and CDR2 FYNNEI.

This chain uses TRBV5-4 with TRBJ2-1; TRBD2 might be the D (5 bases). CDR3 length: 16 amino acids. Germline CDR1 and CDR2: SGHNT and YYREEE (reference sequence). With 4 bases removed from V and 3 bases from J, the gap between germline ends came to 17 bases. The CDR3 spells CASSPSEGFLYNEQFF. Here the CDR3 DNA reads TGTGCCAGCAGCCCAAGCGAGGGATTTCTCTACAATGAGCAGTTCTTC.

This chain links TRBV7-2 with TRBJ2-1; 9 bases agree with TRBD2. The CDR3 spans 17 residues. The germline V gene encodes CDR1 SGHTA and CDR2 FQGNSA. J lost 2 bases, V lost 5 bases, and 10 bases had no gene match. For the CDR3, the DNA is TGTGCCAGCAGCACCAGACCTCAGCGGGGGGCCTACAATGAGCAGTTCTTC. Protein product: CASSTRPQRGAYNEQFF.

The chain joins TRBV5-6 to TRBJ2-1, with TRBD2 matching over 7 bases. Germline lookup yields CDR1 SGHDT and CDR2 YYEEEE. CDR3 length: 17 residues. Germline trimming cut 3 bases from V and 4 bases from J; bases unmatched to any gene: 13. The CDR3 is CASSSIMSGLLYNEQFF. DNA for the CDR3: TGTGCCAGCAGCTCCATAATGTCGGGACTACTATACAATGAGCAGTTCTTC.

This chain joins TRBV21-1 and TRBJ2-3; the listed D gene, TRBD1, was not tested against the DNA. TRBV21-1 is a listed pseudogene. CDR3 size: 17 residues. CDR3 in amino acids: CASSKGGPGQGGDTQYF. For the CDR3, the DNA is TGTGCCAGCAGCAAAGGGGGCCCCGGACAGGGAGGAGATACGCAGTATTTT.

The chain employs TRBV19 and TRBJ1-2; tentatively, D is TRBD1 (6 bases). The CDR3 has 16 residues. Germline lookup yields CDR1 LNHDA and CDR2 SQIVND (reference sequence). Trimming stripped 5 bases from V and 4 bases from J, with 20 bases between. The CDR3 DNA sequence: TGTGCCAGTAGTCCTCGTTTGGGGCTACAGGGCTATGGCTACACCTTC. Its protein product is CASSPRLGLQGYGYTF.

The V gene is TRBV29-1, the J gene TRBJ2-3; tentatively, D is TRBD1 (7 bases). V was clipped by 4 bases and J by 0 bases, with 11 bases between them. The CDR3 sequence is 14 residues long. CDR1 SQVTM and CDR2 ANQGSEA come from the germline V gene. CDR3: CSVARGVSTDTQYF. The CDR3 DNA is TGCAGCGTTGCCAGGGGGGTTAGCACAGATACGCAGTATTTT.